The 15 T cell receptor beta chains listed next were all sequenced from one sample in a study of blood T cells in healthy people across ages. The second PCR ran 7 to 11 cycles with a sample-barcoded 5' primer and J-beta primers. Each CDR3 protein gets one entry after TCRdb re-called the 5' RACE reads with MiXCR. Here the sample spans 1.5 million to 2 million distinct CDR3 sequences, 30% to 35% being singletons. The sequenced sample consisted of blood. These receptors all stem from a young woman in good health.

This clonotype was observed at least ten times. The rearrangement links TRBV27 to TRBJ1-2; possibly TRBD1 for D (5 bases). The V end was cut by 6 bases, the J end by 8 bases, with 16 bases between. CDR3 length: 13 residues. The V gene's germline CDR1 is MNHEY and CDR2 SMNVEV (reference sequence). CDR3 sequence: CASSTTGTRGYTF. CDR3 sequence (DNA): TGTGCCAGCAGCACTACAGGTACGAGAGGCTACACCTTC.

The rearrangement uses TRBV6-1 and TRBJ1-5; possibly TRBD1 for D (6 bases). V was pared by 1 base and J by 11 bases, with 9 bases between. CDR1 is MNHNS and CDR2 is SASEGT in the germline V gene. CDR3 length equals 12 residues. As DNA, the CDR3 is TGTGCCAGCAGTGAAGGAACAGGGTCCCAGCATTTT. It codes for CASSEGTGSQHF.

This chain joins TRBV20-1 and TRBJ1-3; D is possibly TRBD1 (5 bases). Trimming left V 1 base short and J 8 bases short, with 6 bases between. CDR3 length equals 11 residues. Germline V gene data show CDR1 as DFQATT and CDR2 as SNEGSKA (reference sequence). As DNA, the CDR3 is TGCAGTGCTAGAGCGGGACACACCATATATTTT. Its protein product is CSARAGHTIYF.

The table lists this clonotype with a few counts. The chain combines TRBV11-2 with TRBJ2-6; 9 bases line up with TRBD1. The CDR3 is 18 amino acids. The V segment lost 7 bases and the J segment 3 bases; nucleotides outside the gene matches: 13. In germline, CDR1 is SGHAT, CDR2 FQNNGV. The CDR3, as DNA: TGTGCCAGCATTCAAGCCGGGACAGGGCTAGGTGGGGCCAACGTCCTGACTTTC. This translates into CASIQAGTGLGGANVLTF.

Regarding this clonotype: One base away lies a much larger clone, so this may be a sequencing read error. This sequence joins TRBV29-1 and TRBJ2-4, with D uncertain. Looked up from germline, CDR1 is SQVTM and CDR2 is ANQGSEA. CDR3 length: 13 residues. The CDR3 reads CSVGGQTAVEQDF. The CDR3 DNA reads TGCAGCGTTGGGGGTCAGACGGCGGTCGAGCAGGACTTC.

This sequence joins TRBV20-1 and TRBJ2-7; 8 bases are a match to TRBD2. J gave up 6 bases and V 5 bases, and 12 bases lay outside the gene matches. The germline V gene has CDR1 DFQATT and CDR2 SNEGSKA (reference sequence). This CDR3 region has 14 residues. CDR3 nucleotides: TGCAGTGCTGGGCCCGCCGGGAGGGTATCCGAGCAGTACTTC. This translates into CSAGPAGRVSEQYF.

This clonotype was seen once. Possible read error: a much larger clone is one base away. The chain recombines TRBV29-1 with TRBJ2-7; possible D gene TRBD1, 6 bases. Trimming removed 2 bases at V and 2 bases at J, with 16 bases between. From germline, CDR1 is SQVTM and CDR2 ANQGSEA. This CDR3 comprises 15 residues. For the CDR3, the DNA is TGCAGCGTTGAACTCAGGACAGAGGGCACCTACGAGCAGTACTTC. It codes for CSVELRTEGTYEQYF.

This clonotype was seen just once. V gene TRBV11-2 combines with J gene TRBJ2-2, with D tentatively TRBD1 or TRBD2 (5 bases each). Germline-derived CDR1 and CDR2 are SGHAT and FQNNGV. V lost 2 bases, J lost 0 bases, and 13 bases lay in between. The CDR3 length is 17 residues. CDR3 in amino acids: CASSLYRGHPNTGELFF. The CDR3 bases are TGTGCCAGCAGCTTATACCGGGGCCATCCGAACACCGGGGAGCTGTTTTTT.

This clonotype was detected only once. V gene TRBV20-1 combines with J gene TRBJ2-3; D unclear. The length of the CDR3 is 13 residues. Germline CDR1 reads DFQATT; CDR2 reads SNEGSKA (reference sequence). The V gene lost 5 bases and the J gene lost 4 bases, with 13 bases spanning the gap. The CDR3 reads CSAYPRSADTQYF. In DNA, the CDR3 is TGCAGTGCTTACCCTAGGTCGGCAGATACGCAGTATTTT.

The CDR3 DNA reads TGTGCCAGCAGCTTAATAGCGGGAGTAGAGACCCAGTACTTC. This codes for CASSLIAGVETQYF. The chain combines TRBV11-1 with TRBJ2-5; 9 nucleotides align to TRBD2. The trim removed 2 bases at V and 4 bases at J, leaving 2 bases unmatched. The CDR3 sequence is 14 residues long. The germline V gene encodes CDR1 SGHAT and CDR2 FQDESV (reference sequence).

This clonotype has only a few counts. The CDR3 reads CASSPEGLPPYEQYF. The CDR3 bases are TGTGCCAGCAGCCCCGAGGGACTACCCCCCTACGAGCAGTACTTC. V is TRBV3-1 and J is TRBJ2-7; 7 nucleotides match TRBD2. This CDR3 region has 15 residues. Per germline, CDR1 LGHDT and CDR2 YNNKEL (reference sequence). V lost 4 bases, J lost 2 bases, and 8 bases stayed unmatched.

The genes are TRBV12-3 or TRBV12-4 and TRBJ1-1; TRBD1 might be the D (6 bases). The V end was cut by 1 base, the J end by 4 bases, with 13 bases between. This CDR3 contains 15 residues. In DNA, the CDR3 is TGTGCCAGCAGTTTAGACAGGGATTGGGGCACTGAAGCTTTCTTT. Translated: CASSLDRDWGTEAFF.

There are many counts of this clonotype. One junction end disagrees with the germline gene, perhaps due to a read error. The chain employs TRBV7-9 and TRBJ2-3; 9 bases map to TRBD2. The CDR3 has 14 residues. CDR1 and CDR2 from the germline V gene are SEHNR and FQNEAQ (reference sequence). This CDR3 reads CASSLAGYTDTQYF. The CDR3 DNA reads TGTGCCAGCAGCCTAGCGGGATACACAGATACGCAGTATTTT.

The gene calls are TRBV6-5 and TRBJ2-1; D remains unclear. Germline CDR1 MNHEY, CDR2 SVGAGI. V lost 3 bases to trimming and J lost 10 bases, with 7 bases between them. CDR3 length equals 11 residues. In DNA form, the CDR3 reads TGTGCCAGCAGTTATTTACGGGAGCAGTTCTTC. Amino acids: CASSYLREQFF.

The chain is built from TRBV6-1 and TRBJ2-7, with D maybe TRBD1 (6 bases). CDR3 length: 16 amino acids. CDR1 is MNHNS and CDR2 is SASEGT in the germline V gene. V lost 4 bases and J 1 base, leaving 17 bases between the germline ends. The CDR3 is CASSGQVRPWSYEQYF. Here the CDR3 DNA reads TGTGCCAGCAGTGGACAGGTACGCCCGTGGTCCTACGAGCAGTACTTC.